Described below is a single TCR beta chain sequence and its context. This entry comes from a study of OX40 agonist ivuxolimab in advanced cancers. Study overall: Every patient in dose escalation had hepatocellular carcinoma, melanoma, renal cell or head and neck cancer.

Profiling relied on immunoSEQ multiplex PCR, and the TCRdb table lists in-frame clones only, not all of them. This sample has 60,000 to 95,000 clones, with over 75% found just once. CDR3 length: 16 amino acids. Germline V lookup: CDR1 MNHNS, CDR2 SASEGT. Trimming removed 1 base at V and 2 bases at J, with 12 bases between. The sequence was obtained from an adult with an advanced solid tumor such as melanoma, head and neck, liver or kidney cancer. The chain employs TRBV6-1 and TRBJ1-5; tentatively, D is TRBD1 (6 bases). The source was CD4+ or CD8+ T cells sorted from blood, collected in a trial of the OX40 agonist ivuxolimab. CDR3 protein: CASSEDPQGGNQPQHF. CDR3 DNA sequence: TGTGCCAGCAGTGAAGACCCACAGGGCGGCAATCAGCCCCAGCATTTT.